This T cell receptor beta chain was identified in a study of blood T cell repertoires in COVID-19. At the level of the study: Acute and convalescent COVID-19 samples came from the United States, Italy and Spain. The cDNA or gDNA used as material had been derived from T cells, B-cell-depleted T cells, or PBMCs.

V was pared by 3 bases and J by 2 bases, with 8 bases between. This CDR3 contains 13 residues. Original analysis: Amplifying reference gene primers gave estimates of nucleated cell counts. Data came from immunoSEQ multiplex PCR; TCRdb stores just in-frame clones and leaves some out. That table supplies the V and J calls and clone size; D and trimming were determined from the DNA. The sample records 200,000 to 250,000 clones, 87% being singletons. Worth noting for this clone: The identical CDR3 is also encoded by other nucleotide sequences in the sample.

Sequencing was done on a sample of peripheral blood. V usage is TRBV12-3 or TRBV12-4 and J usage is TRBJ2-7; D is uncertain. The sequence was collected from a woman in her late teens or twenties who had recovered from COVID-19. For the CDR3, the DNA is TGTGCCAGCAGTTTGGCCGGAGCCTACGAGCAGTACTTC. Its translation: CASSLAGAYEQYF.